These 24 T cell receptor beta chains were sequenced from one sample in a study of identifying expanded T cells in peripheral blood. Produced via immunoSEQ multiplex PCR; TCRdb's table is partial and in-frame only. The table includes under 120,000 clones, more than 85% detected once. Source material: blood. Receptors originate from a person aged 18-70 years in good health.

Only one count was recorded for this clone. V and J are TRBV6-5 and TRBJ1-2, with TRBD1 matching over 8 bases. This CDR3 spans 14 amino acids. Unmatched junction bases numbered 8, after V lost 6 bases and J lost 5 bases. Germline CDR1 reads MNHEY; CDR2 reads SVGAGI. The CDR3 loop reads CASSRPGTGYGYTF. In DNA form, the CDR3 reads TGTGCCAGCAGCCGTCCCGGGACAGGTTATGGCTACACCTTC.

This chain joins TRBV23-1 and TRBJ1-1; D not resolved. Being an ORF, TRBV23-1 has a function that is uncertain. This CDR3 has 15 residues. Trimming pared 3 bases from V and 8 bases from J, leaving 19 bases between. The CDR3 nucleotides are TGCGCCAGCAGTCACTCAGCCATCATTCGGGTAGAAGCTTTCTTT. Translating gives CASSHSAIIRVEAFF.

The CDR3 nucleotides are TGTGCCAGCAGTTTACAGGTAAAAGCTTTCTTT. Translated, it gives CASSLQVKAFF. The chain is built from TRBV7-2 and TRBJ1-1, with D perhaps TRBD1 (5 bases). This CDR3 spans 11 amino acids. Trimming stripped 6 bases from V and 9 bases from J, with 11 bases between. In germline, CDR1 is SGHTA, CDR2 FQGNSA.

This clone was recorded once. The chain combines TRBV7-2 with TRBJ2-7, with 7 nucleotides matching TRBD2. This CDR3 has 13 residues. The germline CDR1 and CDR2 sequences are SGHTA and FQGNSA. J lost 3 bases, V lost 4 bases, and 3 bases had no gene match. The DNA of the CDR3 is TGTGCCAGCAGCTCCGGACTAGGCTACGAGCAGTACTTC. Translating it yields CASSSGLGYEQYF.

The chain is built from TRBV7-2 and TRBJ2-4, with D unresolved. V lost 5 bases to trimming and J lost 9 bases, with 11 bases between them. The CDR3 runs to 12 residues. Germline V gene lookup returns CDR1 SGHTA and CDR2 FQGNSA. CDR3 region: CASSLQSGIQYF. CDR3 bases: TGTGCCAGCAGCCTGCAGTCCGGCATTCAGTACTTC. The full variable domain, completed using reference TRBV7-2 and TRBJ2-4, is GAGVSQSPSNKVTEKGKDVELRCDPISGHTALYWYRQSLGQGLEFLIYFQGNSAPDKSGLPSDRFSAERTGGSVSTLTIQRTQQEDSAVYLCASSLQSGIQYFGAGTRLSVL.

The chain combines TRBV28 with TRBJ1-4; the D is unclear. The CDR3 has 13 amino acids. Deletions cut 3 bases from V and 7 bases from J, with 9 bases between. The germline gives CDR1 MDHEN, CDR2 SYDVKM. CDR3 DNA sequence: TGTGCCAGCAGTTTCCTGTCAGGTGAAAAACTGTTTTTT. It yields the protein CASSFLSGEKLFF.

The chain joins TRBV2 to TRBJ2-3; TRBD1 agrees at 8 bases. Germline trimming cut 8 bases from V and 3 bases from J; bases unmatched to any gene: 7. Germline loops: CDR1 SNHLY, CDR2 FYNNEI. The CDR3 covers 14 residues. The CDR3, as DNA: TGTGCCAGCCGGACAGGGTATTCAACAGATACGCAGTATTTT. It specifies CASRTGYSTDTQYF.

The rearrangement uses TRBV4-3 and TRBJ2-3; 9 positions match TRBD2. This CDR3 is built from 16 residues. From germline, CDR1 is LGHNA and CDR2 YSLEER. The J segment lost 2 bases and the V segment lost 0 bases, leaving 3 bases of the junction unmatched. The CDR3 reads CASSQERLAATDTQYF. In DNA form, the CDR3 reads TGCGCCAGCAGCCAAGAACGACTAGCGGCCACAGATACGCAGTATTTT.

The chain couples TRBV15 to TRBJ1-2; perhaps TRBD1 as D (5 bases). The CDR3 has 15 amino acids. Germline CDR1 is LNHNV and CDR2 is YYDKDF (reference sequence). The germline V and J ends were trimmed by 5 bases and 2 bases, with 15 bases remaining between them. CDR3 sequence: CATSSKRGDNYGYTF. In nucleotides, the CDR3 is TGTGCCACCAGCTCTAAAAGAGGGGACAACTATGGCTACACCTTC.

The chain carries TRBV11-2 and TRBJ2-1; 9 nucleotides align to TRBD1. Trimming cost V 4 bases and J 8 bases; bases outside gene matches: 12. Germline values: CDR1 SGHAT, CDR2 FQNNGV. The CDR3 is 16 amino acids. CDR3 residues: CASSYEPGTGFYEQFF. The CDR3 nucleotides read TGTGCCAGCAGCTACGAACCCGGGACAGGGTTCTATGAGCAGTTCTTC.

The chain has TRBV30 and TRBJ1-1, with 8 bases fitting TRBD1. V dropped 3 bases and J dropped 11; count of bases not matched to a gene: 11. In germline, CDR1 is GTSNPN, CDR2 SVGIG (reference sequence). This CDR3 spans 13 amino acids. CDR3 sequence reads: CAWSKGQARTAFF. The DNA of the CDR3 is TGTGCCTGGAGCAAGGGACAGGCGCGTACGGCTTTCTTT.

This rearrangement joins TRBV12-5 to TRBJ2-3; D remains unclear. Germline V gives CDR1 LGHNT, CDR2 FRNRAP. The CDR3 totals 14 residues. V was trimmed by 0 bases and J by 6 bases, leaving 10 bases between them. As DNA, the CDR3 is TGTGCTAGTGGTTTGGTACGTCGAAGCGATACGCAGTATTTT. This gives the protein CASGLVRRSDTQYF.

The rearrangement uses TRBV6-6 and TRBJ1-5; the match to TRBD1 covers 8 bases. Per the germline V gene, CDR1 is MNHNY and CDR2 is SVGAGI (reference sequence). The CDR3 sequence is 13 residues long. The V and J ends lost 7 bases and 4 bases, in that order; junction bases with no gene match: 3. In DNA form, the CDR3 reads TGTGCCAGCACCACAGGGGGGAATCAGCCCCAGCATTTT. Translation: CASTTGGNQPQHF.

The CDR3 loop reads CASSLVQGGAGNEQFF. CDR3 coding DNA: TGTGCCAGCAGCTTAGTCCAGGGGGGAGCGGGAAATGAGCAGTTCTTC. V gene TRBV7-2 combines with J gene TRBJ2-1; perhaps D is TRBD1 or TRBD2 (7 bases each). The CDR3 consists of 16 residues. V was clipped by 1 base and J by 7 bases, with 17 bases between them. Germline V lookup: CDR1 SGHTA, CDR2 FQGNSA.

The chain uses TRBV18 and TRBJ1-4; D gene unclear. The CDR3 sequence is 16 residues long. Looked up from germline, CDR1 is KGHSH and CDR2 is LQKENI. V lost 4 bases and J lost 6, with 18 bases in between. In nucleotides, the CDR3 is TGTGCCAGCTCACTCATACATGGCGGAGGGTATGAAAAACTGTTTTTT. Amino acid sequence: CASSLIHGGGYEKLFF.

CDR3 sequence reads: CASSLGARAGNTIYF. The CDR3 coding sequence is TGCGCCAGCAGTCTGGGGGCACGGGCCGGAAACACCATATATTTT. V is TRBV23-1 and J is TRBJ1-3, with D tentatively TRBD1 (6 bases). TRBV23-1 is reported as an ORF; its role is uncertain. This CDR3 is 15 amino acids long. V was cut by 4 bases and J by 4 bases, with 14 bases left in between.

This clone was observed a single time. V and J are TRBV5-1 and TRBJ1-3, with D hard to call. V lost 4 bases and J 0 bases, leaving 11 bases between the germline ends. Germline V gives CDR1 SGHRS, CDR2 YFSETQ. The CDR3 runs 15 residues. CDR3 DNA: TGCGCCAGCAGCCCTCGGCAGTTCTCTGGAAACACCATATATTTT. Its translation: CASSPRQFSGNTIYF.

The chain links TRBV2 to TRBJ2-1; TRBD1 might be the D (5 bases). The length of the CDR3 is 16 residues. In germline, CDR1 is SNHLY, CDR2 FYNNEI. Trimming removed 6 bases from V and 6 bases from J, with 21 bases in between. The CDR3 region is CASSPVWPQGPNEQFF. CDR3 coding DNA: TGTGCCAGCAGCCCAGTGTGGCCCCAGGGCCCCAATGAGCAGTTCTTC.

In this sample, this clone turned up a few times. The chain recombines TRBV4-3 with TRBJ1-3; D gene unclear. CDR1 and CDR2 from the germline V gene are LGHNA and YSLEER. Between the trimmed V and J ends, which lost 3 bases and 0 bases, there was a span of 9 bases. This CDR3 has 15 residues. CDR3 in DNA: TGCGCCAGCAGCCACAACAGTTTCTCTGGAAACACCATATATTTT. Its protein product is CASSHNSFSGNTIYF.

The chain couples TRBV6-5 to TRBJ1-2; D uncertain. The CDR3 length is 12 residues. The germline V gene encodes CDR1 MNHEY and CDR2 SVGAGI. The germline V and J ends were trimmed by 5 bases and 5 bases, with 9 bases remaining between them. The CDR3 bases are TGTGCCAGCAGTGGTTCCCGTTATGGCTACACCTTC. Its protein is CASSGSRYGYTF.

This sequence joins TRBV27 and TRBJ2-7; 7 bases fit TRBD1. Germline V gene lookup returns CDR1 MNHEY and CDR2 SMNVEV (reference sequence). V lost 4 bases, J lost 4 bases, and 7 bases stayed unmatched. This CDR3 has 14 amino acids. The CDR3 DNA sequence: TGTGCCAGCAGTTGGTCACAGGGGAGTTACGAGCAGTACTTC. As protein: CASSWSQGSYEQYF.

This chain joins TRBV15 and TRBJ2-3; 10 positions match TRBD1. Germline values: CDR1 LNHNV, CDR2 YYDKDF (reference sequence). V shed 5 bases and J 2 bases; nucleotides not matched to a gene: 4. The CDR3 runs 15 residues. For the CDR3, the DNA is TGTGCCACCAGCGTTGGACAGGGGGTCACAGATACGCAGTATTTT. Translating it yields CATSVGQGVTDTQYF. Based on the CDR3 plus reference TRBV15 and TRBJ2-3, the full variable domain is DAMVIQNPRYQVTQFGKPVTLSCSQTLNHNVMYWYQQKSSQAPKLLFHYYDKDFNNEADTPDNFQSRRPNTSFCFLDIRSPGLGDTAMYLCATSVGQGVTDTQYFGPGTRLTVL.

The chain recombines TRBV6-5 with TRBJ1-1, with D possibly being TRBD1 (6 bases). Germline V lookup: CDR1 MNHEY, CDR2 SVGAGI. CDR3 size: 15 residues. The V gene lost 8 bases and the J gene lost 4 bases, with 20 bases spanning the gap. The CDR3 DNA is TGTGCCAGCGCGTTGTCGGGGGCCCCGGGCACTGAAGCTTTCTTT. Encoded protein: CASALSGAPGTEAFF.

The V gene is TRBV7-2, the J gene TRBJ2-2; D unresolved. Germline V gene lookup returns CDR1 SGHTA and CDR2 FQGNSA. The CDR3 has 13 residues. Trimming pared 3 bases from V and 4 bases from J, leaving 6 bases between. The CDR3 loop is CASSFRPTGELFF. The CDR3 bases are TGTGCCAGCAGCTTCCGGCCCACCGGGGAGCTGTTTTTT.